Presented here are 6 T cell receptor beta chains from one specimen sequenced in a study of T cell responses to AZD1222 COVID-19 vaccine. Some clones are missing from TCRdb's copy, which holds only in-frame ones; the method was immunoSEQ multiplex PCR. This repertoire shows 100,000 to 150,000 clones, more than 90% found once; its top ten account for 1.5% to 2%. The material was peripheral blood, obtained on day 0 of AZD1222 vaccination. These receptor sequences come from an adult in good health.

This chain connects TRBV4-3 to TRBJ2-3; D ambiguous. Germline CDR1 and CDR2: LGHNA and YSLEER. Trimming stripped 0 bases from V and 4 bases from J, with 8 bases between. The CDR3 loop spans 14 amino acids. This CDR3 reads CASSQDDESDTQYF. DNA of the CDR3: TGCGCCAGCAGCCAAGATGATGAGTCAGATACGCAGTATTTT.

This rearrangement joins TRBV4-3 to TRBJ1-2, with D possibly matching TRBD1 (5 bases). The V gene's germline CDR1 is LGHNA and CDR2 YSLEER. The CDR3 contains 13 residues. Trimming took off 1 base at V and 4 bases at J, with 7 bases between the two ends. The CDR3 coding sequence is TGCGCCAGCAGCCAAGCAGGGATCTATGGCTACACCTTC. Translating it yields CASSQAGIYGYTF.

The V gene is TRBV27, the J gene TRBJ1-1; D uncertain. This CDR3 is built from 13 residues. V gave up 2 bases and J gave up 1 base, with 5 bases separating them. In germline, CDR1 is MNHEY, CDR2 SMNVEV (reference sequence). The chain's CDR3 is CASSLGPNTEAFF. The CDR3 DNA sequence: TGTGCCAGCAGTTTAGGGCCGAACACTGAAGCTTTCTTT.

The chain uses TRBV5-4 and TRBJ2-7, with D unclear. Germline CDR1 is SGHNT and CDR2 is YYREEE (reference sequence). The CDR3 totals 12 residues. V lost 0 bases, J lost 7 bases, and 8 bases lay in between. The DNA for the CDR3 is TGTGCCAGCAGCTTGGATGTGGGGGAGCAGTACTTC. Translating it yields CASSLDVGEQYF.

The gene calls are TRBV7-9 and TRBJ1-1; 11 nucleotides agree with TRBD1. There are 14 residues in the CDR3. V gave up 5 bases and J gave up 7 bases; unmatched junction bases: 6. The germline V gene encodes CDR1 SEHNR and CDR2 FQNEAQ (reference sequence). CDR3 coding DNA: TGTGCCAGCAGCCCGGACAGGGGGCAGGGTGAAGCTTTCTTT. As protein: CASSPDRGQGEAFF.

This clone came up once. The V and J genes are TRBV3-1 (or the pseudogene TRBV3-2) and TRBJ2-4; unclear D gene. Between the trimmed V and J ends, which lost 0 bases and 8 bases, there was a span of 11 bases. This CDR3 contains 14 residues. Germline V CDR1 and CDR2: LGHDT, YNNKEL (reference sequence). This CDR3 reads CASSQDEVADIQYF. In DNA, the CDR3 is TGTGCCAGCAGCCAAGATGAAGTGGCGGACATTCAGTACTTC.